This TCR beta chain appears in the sequencing data of a study of T cells of healthy individuals. Many counts were recorded for this clonotype. The length of the CDR3 is 15 residues. V was pared by 3 bases and J by 3 bases, with 14 bases between. The germline gives CDR1 KGHSH, CDR2 LQKENI. TCRdb called the 5' RACE reads again in MiXCR, with one record for every CDR3 protein. The data hold tens of thousands of distinct CDR3 sequences, with around 15% observed a single time. The receptor's source is a human donor in good health. The chain combines TRBV18 with TRBJ1-2; no clear D. The CDR3 sequence is CASSPARNPDYGYTF. CDR3 bases: TGTGCCAGCTCACCTGCCCGAAATCCCGACTATGGCTACACCTTC.